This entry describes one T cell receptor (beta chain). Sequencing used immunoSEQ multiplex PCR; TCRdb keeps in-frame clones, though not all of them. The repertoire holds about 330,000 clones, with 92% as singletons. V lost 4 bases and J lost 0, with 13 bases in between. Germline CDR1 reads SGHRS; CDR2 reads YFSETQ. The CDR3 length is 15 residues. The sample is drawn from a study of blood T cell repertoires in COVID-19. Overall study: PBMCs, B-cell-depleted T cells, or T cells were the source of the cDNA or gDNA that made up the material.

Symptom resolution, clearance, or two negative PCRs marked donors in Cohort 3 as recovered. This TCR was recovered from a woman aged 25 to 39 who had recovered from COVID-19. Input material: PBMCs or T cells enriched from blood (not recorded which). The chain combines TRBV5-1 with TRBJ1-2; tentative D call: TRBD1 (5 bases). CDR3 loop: CASSEPTDSNYGYTF. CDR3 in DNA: TGCGCCAGCAGCGAACCGACAGACTCTAACTATGGCTACACCTTC.